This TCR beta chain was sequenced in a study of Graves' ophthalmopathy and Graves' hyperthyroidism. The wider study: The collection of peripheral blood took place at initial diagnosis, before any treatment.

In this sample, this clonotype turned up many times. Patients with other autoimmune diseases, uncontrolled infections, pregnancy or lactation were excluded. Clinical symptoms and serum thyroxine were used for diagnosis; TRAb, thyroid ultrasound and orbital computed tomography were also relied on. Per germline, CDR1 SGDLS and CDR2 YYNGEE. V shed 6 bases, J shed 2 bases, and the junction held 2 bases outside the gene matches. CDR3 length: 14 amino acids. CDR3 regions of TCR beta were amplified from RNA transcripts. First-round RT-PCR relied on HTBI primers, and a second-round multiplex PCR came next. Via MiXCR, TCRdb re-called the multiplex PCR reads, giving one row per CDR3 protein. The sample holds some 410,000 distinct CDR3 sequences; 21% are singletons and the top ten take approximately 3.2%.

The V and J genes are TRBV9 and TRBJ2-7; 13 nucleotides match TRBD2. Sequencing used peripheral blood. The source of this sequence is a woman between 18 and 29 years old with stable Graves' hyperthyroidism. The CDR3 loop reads CASNGLAGAYEQYF. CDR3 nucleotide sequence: TGTGCCAGCAACGGACTAGCGGGAGCCTACGAGCAGTACTTC.